This TCR beta chain stems from a study of blood T cell repertoires in COVID-19. Study in general: Spain, Italy and the United States supplied samples that represented acute and convalescent COVID-19.

Clones were read by immunoSEQ multiplex PCR, and TCRdb kept only the in-frame ones, dropping some. This repertoire shows approximately 200,000 clones, 70% to 90% found once; its top ten account for about 9.3%. Trimming shortened V by 6 bases and J by 0 bases, and 10 bases separated the two germline ends. In germline, CDR1 is SGHNT, CDR2 YYREEE (reference sequence). The CDR3 consists of 14 residues. This TCR came from a man aged 40-50 years who had recovered from COVID-19. The J gene is TRBJ1-3, the V gene TRBV5-4; D gene unclear. Sequenced input: PBMCs or T cells enriched from blood (not recorded which). As DNA, the CDR3 is TGTGCCAGCAAACCAGGATCCTCTGGAAACACCATATATTTT. Residues: CASKPGSSGNTIYF.